Presented here are 22 T cell receptor beta chains from one specimen sequenced in a study of T cells in Graves' hyperthyroidism and ophthalmopathy. TCR beta CDR3 regions were amplified from RNA. HTBI primers were employed in a first-round RT-PCR of the TCR CDR3. TCRdb reprocessed the multiplex PCR reads via MiXCR and lists one record per CDR3 protein. Here the sample spans approximately 690,000 distinct CDR3 sequences, 20% to 25% being singletons. Sequencing input: blood. The receptors shown here come from a man aged 25-45 years with Graves' ophthalmopathy.

This chain uses TRBV2 with TRBJ2-1; TRBD1 agrees at 8 bases. Trimming took 11 bases from V and 9 from J; bases not matched to a gene: 12. Germline values: CDR1 SNHLY, CDR2 FYNNEI. The CDR3 runs to 13 residues. CDR3: CAGRETGDGEQFF. For the CDR3, the DNA is TGTGCCGGCCGCGAGACAGGGGATGGTGAGCAGTTCTTC.

This clonotype came up many times. This chain links TRBV7-2 with TRBJ2-1; D gene unclear. The CDR3 is made up of 14 amino acids. The germline V and J ends were trimmed by 5 bases and 10 bases, with 18 bases remaining between them. Germline lookup yields CDR1 SGHTA and CDR2 FQGNSA. The chain's CDR3 is CASSHPHNPREQFF. The CDR3 coding sequence is TGTGCCAGCAGCCATCCTCACAATCCCAGAGAGCAGTTCTTC.

The chain uses TRBV28 and TRBJ2-6, with TRBD1 as a possible D gene (5 bases). The CDR3 is 17 amino acids. CDR1 is MDHEN, CDR2 SYDVKM, per germline. V lost 2 bases and J 0 bases, leaving 11 bases between the germline ends. The DNA of the CDR3 is TGTGCCAGCAGTTTAAGGGGCTTTAGCTCTGGGGCCAACGTCCTGACTTTC. Its protein is CASSLRGFSSGANVLTF.

In this sample, this clonotype turned up a few times. The V call is TRBV27, the J call TRBJ1-1; 9 nucleotides align to TRBD1. The CDR3 is 14 amino acids. V trimming: 3 bases; J trimming: 8 bases; junction bases outside the gene matches: 7. Germline loops: CDR1 MNHEY, CDR2 SMNVEV (reference sequence). The CDR3 region has the DNA TGTGCCAGCAGTTTCTTAACAGGGGGCCCCGAAGCTTTCTTT. It encodes CASSFLTGGPEAFF.

The CDR3 DNA is TGTGCCAGCAGCGCCCGACTGGGGTCAATGTTCTTC. This sequence encodes CASSARLGSMFF. The chain combines TRBV7-3 with TRBJ2-1; D unresolved. The CDR3 has 12 residues. Germline lookup yields CDR1 SGHTA and CDR2 FQGTGA. V was pared by 5 bases and J by 15 bases, with 17 bases between.

This clonotype was detected a few times. CDR3 in amino acids: CASSQVVSGSLYNEQFF. For the CDR3, the DNA is TGTGCCAGCAGCCAAGTCGTTAGCGGGAGTCTTTACAATGAGCAGTTCTTC. The rearrangement joins TRBV3-1 to TRBJ2-1; 9 bases are a match to TRBD2. V trimming: 1 base; J trimming: 4 bases; junction bases outside the gene matches: 8. The CDR3 sequence is 17 residues long. CDR1 and CDR2 from the germline V gene are LGHDT and YNNKEL (reference sequence).

On this clonotype: This sequence may be a read error, since a much larger clone differs from it by one base. This chain joins TRBV2 and TRBJ2-7, with TRBD2 identical over 10 bases. The CDR3 totals 15 residues. J gave up 7 bases and V 4 bases, and 10 bases lay outside the gene matches. Per the germline V gene, CDR1 is SNHLY and CDR2 is FYNNEI. The CDR3 DNA sequence: TGTGCCAGCAGTGGGACTAGCGGACCTCTATTTGAGCAGTACTTC. Protein product: CASSGTSGPLFEQYF.

This clonotype was seen a handful of times. This chain's CDR3 is CASSQDQDRVYEQYF. Here the CDR3 DNA reads TGTGCCAGCAGCCAAGATCAGGACAGGGTCTACGAGCAGTACTTC. The chain has TRBV4-2 and TRBJ2-7; the match to TRBD1 covers 8 bases. The CDR3 is 15 amino acids. V lost 0 bases and J lost 3; bases outside the gene matches: 4. From germline, CDR1 is LGHNA and CDR2 YNFKEQ.

The chain couples TRBV7-8 to TRBJ1-4, with D unresolved. The CDR3 spans 12 residues. V lost 1 base to trimming and J lost 8 bases, with 5 bases between them. Per the germline V gene, CDR1 is SGHVS and CDR2 is FQNEAQ. The CDR3 reads CASSLEEEKLFF. The CDR3 coding sequence is TGTGCCAGCAGCTTAGAAGAGGAAAAACTGTTTTTT. Complete variable domain (other parts from reference TRBV7-8 and TRBJ1-4): GAGVSQSPRYKVAKRGQDVALRCDPISGHVSLFWYQQALGQGPEFLTYFQNEAQLDKSGLPSDRFFAERPEGSVSTLKIQRTQQEDSAVYLCASSLEEEKLFFGSGTQLSVL.

This clonotype was observed many times. Here the CDR3 reads CASSSGQGGEQYF. CDR3 sequence (DNA): TGTGCCAGCAGTTCAGGACAGGGGGGGGAGCAGTACTTC. The V gene is TRBV28, the J gene TRBJ2-7; 10 nucleotides align to TRBD1. Trimming took 4 bases from V and 7 from J; bases not matched to a gene: 4. Germline CDR1 MDHEN, CDR2 SYDVKM. The CDR3 length is 13 residues.

This clonotype occurred many times. This rearrangement joins TRBV3-1 to TRBJ2-7; 9 bases align to TRBD1. Trimming cost V 1 base and J 3 bases; bases outside gene matches: 4. Germline-derived CDR1 and CDR2 are LGHDT and YNNKEL (reference sequence). This CDR3 region has 15 residues. The CDR3 DNA follows: TGTGCCAGCAGCCAAGCGGGACAGGGTTACTACGAGCAGTACTTC. Protein product: CASSQAGQGYYEQYF.

The sample holds a few counts of this clonotype. The chain joins TRBV27 to TRBJ2-1; 9 nucleotides match TRBD1. With 5 bases clipped from V and 7 bases from J, the junction kept 12 bases outside the gene matches. This CDR3 spans 16 amino acids. Germline assignment: CDR1 MNHEY and CDR2 SMNVEV (reference sequence). The CDR3 sequence: CASSPALEGTGNEQFF. DNA for the CDR3: TGTGCCAGCAGTCCGGCCCTAGAGGGGACAGGGAATGAGCAGTTCTTC.

This clonotype appeared a single time. Germline is not matched at one junction end, which may reflect a read error. The chain couples TRBV6-2 or TRBV6-3 to TRBJ1-6, with a tentative D call TRBD1 (5 bases). The CDR3 covers 17 residues. The V gene's germline CDR1 is MNHEY and CDR2 SVGEGT. CDR3 sequence reads: CPSCSGAWRDSVRPLHF. For the CDR3, the DNA is TGTCCCAGCTGTAGCGGGGCTTGGAGGGATTCGGTTAGACCCCTCCACTTT.

Concerning this clonotype: It may be a read error: a sequence one base away is much more abundant. V is TRBV12-3 or TRBV12-4 and J is TRBJ1-1, with D possibly being TRBD1 (6 bases). The CDR3 contains 14 residues. V was shortened by 6 bases and J by 4 bases, with 15 bases between the two germline ends. Written as DNA, the CDR3 is TGTGCCAGCAGCCCCGGGACACACAGCACTGAAGCTTTCTTT. Amino acids: CASSPGTHSTEAFF.

This clonotype showed up many times. The chain combines TRBV12-3 or TRBV12-4 with TRBJ2-1; unclear D gene. The length of the CDR3 is 13 residues. The V end lost 7 bases, the J end lost 0 bases, and 7 bases lay between the germline ends. The DNA for the CDR3 is TGTGCCAGCAAGGTTTCCTCCTACAATGAGCAGTTCTTC. Translating gives CASKVSSYNEQFF.

This clonotype was detected ten times or more. V gene TRBV28 combines with J gene TRBJ1-2; 7 nucleotides agree with TRBD1. The CDR3 length is 14 residues. With V trimmed by 4 bases and J by 3 bases, 5 bases remained unmatched. Per germline, CDR1 MDHEN and CDR2 SYDVKM. CDR3 protein: CASSSGQAHYGYTF. CDR3 nucleotide sequence: TGTGCCAGCAGTTCCGGACAGGCGCACTATGGCTACACCTTC.

This clonotype was counted many times. The CDR3 coding sequence is TGTGCCAGCAACCGGGACAACCAAGAGACCCAGTACTTC. It is translated as CASNRDNQETQYF. The V gene is TRBV2, the J gene TRBJ2-5; maybe TRBD1 (6 bases). CDR1 is SNHLY, CDR2 FYNNEI, per germline. This CDR3 is 13 amino acids long. Trimming pared 7 bases from V and 0 bases from J, leaving 9 bases between. The variable domain in full, completed from reference TRBV2 and TRBJ2-5, reads EPEVTQTPSHQVTQMGQEVILRCVPISNHLYFYWYRQILGQKVEFLVSFYNNEISEKSEIFDDQFSVERPDGSNFTLKIRSTKLEDSAMYFCASNRDNQETQYFGPGTRLLVL.

The table lists this clonotype with many counts. This chain connects TRBV5-6 to TRBJ1-2; D gene unclear. The CDR3 covers 12 residues. Germline V gene sequence: CDR1 SGHDT, CDR2 YYEEEE. Trimming cost V 3 bases and J 1 base, with 4 bases left between them. As DNA, the CDR3 is TGTGCCAGCAGCTCAAGTAACTATGGCTACACCTTC. Protein product: CASSSSNYGYTF.

This clonotype was seen only a few times. The gene calls are TRBV20-1 and TRBJ2-3; TRBD2 might be the D (6 bases). This CDR3 comprises 15 residues. The ends were cut back, 2 bases at V and 3 bases at J, with 15 bases in the middle. CDR1 DFQATT and CDR2 SNEGSKA come from the germline V gene (reference sequence). CDR3 in DNA: TGCAGTGCTAGAACCCCTAGCGACGGAACAGATACGCAGTATTTT. Its protein product is CSARTPSDGTDTQYF.

V and J are TRBV6-1 and TRBJ1-1; a weak D match, TRBD1 (5 bases). Trimming stripped 5 bases from V and 4 bases from J, with 14 bases between. CDR1 and CDR2 from the germline V gene are MNHNS and SASEGT. The length of the CDR3 is 14 residues. CDR3 DNA: TGTGCCAGCAGTAAACAGAGCCAGGGCACTGAAGCTTTCTTT. This translates into CASSKQSQGTEAFF.

In regard to this clonotype: Likely a read error: the CDR3 ends without its conserved phenylalanine or tryptophan. The V and J genes are TRBV27 and TRBJ2-7; D may be TRBD1 (6 bases). Trimming pared 0 bases from V and 2 bases from J, leaving 14 bases between. The CDR3 is 16 amino acids. CDR1 MNHEY and CDR2 SMNVEV come from the germline V gene (reference sequence). The chain's CDR3 is CASSLSNREVTYEQYL. The CDR3 DNA sequence: TGTGCCAGCAGTTTATCCAACAGGGAAGTAACCTACGAGCAGTACCTC.

This clonotype was picked up many times. The rearrangement uses TRBV13 and TRBJ2-2, with D possibly being TRBD2 (6 bases). Germline CDR1 PRHDT, CDR2 FYEKMQ (reference sequence). Deletions cut 1 base from V and 2 bases from J, with 17 bases between. This CDR3 contains 18 residues. CDR3 region: CASSLAGLAAGNTGELFF. The CDR3 DNA is TGTGCCAGCAGCTTAGCGGGGTTAGCGGCTGGTAACACCGGGGAGCTGTTTTTT.